The clone carrying this T cell receptor (beta chain) was observed once. The sample comes from a study of blood T cell repertoires in COVID-19. Study context: Sites in the United States, Italy and Spain provided acute and convalescent COVID-19 samples.

Here immunoSEQ multiplex PCR was the method, and the copy in TCRdb shows in-frame clones only, minus some. The sample consists of about 81,000 clones, roughly nine tenths of them appearing once. The CDR3 covers 16 residues. Trimming cost V 3 bases and J 2 bases; bases outside gene matches: 8. From germline, CDR1 is SEHNR and CDR2 FQNEAQ (reference sequence). The chain uses TRBV7-9 and TRBJ2-7; the match to TRBD1 covers 9 bases. The sequenced sample consisted of peripheral blood. The TCR was taken from a woman older than 75 with active COVID-19. CDR3 nucleotides: TGTGCCAGCAGCTTTGACAGGGGGTACCAGACCTACGAGCAGTACTTC. Translation gives CASSFDRGYQTYEQYF.